Many counts were recorded for the clone carrying this TCR beta chain. Time point indicated: patch test 1, 2 weeks after DPC sensitization. Treatment here: therapeutic diphenylcyclopropenone sensitization with weekly scalp DPC. The entry originates in a study of human T cells and chemical hapten exposure. TCRdb redid the calling of the RACE reads with MiXCR, one entry per CDR3 protein. The repertoire holds about 380,000 distinct CDR3 sequences, 4.8% seen once, with over 2% in the top ten. The V gene end was trimmed by 6 bases and the J gene end by 6 bases; junction bases not matched to a gene: 11. Germline lookup yields CDR1 DFQATT and CDR2 SNEGSKA (reference sequence). The CDR3 has 13 residues.

This rearrangement joins TRBV20-1 to TRBJ2-7; 7 nucleotides line up with TRBD2. The source of this sequence is a woman in her fifties or sixties with alopecia areata. Some clones in this sample may be carry-over from other donors' samples. This material consisted of whole blood, taken in connection with sensitization to the hapten diphenylcyclopropenone (DPC). The CDR3 nucleotides are TGCAGTGCGAGCCGGGACTACGACGCCGAGCAGTACTTC. It is translated as CSASRDYDAEQYF.